The clone carrying this TCR beta chain was seen ten or more times. Its antigen remains unknown. Bulk TCR library preparation followed previously described methods with listed TCR primers. Using its own MiXCR run on the PCR reads, TCRdb lists one record per CDR3 protein. The sample lists some 94,000 distinct CDR3 sequences, 25% occurring once. This record comes from a study of molecular identifiers for immune sequencing clone quantification. Study results and caveats: Clones carrying above 20 RNA copies accounted for over 97% of effector molecules, under 1% in naive cells. Spiked Jurkat TCR RNA equivalent to one cell reportedly surfaced among approximately 1.1 million naive cells.

V lost 0 bases, J lost 0 bases, and 6 bases lay in between. This CDR3 is 15 amino acids long. Germline CDR1 is MNHNS and CDR2 is SASEGT. Sequencing libraries of naive CD8 cells derived from approximately 22,000 to 940,000 sorted cells with 10%, 30% or 50% RNA. The receptor comes from a human donor in good health. Some libraries in this study had Jurkat cell RNA spiked in. Sequenced material: naive CD8+ T cells from blood, with Jurkat cell RNA spiked in. The subset: FACS-sorted CD8+CD4-CCR7+CD45RA+ naive T cells. This chain links TRBV6-1 with TRBJ2-1; D is ambiguous. The CDR3 coding sequence is TGTGCCAGCAGTGAAGCAGAGAGCTCCTACAATGAGCAGTTCTTC. Protein sequence: CASSEAESSYNEQFF.